Each of the 14 T cell receptor beta chains below was sequenced from the same sample in a study of CD8+ T cells in alopecia areata. Regarding treatment: oral pan-JAK inhibitor, 5-10 mg twice daily. cDNA serving as the sequencing template came from extracted, reverse transcribed RNA. The protocol was immunoSEQ multiplex PCR, while the TCRdb copy is restricted to in-frame clones and leaves out a portion. The sample lists 95,000 to 100,000 clones, about 60% seen once, with 16% in the top ten. The sequencing used CD8+ T cells sorted from blood, collected at week 56, from a patient treated with tofacitinib. The source of these receptors is a human donor with alopecia areata.

The chain has TRBV2 and TRBJ2-3, with 10 bases identical to TRBD1. Germline trimming cut 8 bases from V and 4 bases from J; bases unmatched to any gene: 6. Germline V gene sequence: CDR1 SNHLY, CDR2 FYNNEI. The CDR3 sequence is 14 residues long. The DNA of the CDR3 is TGTGCCAGCCTCGTGACAGGGGGCCCAGATACGCAGTATTTT. This encodes CASLVTGGPDTQYF.

This clone was counted between two and nine times. The chain uses TRBV30 and TRBJ1-2; 7 bases align to TRBD1. This CDR3 contains 12 residues. V gave up 5 bases and J gave up 5 bases; unmatched junction bases: 5. The V gene's germline CDR1 is GTSNPN and CDR2 SVGIG (reference sequence). This CDR3 reads CAWEGASYGYTF. In DNA form, the CDR3 reads TGTGCCTGGGAGGGGGCGAGTTATGGCTACACCTTC.

The chain links TRBV10-3 to TRBJ2-1; 10 bases line up with TRBD2. V gave up 3 bases and J gave up 6 bases; unmatched junction bases: 11. Germline V gene data show CDR1 as ENHRY and CDR2 as SYGVKD. The CDR3 is 17 residues long. CDR3 residues: CAISDVAGGPKFNEQFF. CDR3 DNA sequence: TGTGCCATCAGTGATGTAGCGGGGGGCCCTAAGTTCAATGAGCAGTTCTTC.

The chain joins TRBV27 to TRBJ2-3; no definite D call. CDR3 length: 15 residues. Trimming left V 5 bases short and J 2 bases short, with 14 bases between. The germline V gene encodes CDR1 MNHEY and CDR2 SMNVEV (reference sequence). Written as DNA, the CDR3 is TGTGCCAGCAGTGATCAGACTCCAACCACAGATACGCAGTATTTT. Its protein is CASSDQTPTTDTQYF.

This clone was counted a few times. Other DNA sequences within the sample encode an identical CDR3. The chain employs TRBV27 and TRBJ2-3; D might be TRBD1 (5 bases). Trimming removed 2 bases from V and 4 bases from J, with 10 bases in between. Germline V lookup: CDR1 MNHEY, CDR2 SMNVEV (reference sequence). The CDR3 covers 14 residues. In DNA form, the CDR3 reads TGTGCCAGCAGTTTAGCTGGGGCCCCAGATACGCAGTATTTT. Amino acid sequence: CASSLAGAPDTQYF.

This clone appeared a single time. The genes are TRBV11-3 and TRBJ1-2; D is unclear. CDR1 is SGHNT, CDR2 YENEEA, per germline. The CDR3 loop spans 12 amino acids. The V and J ends lost 5 bases and 3 bases respectively, with 7 bases between them. The CDR3 reads CASSHTHYGYTF. CDR3 DNA: TGTGCCAGCAGCCATACACACTATGGCTACACCTTC.

This clone was seen once. The chain has TRBV29-1 and TRBJ1-2, with D unresolved. The CDR3 is made up of 14 amino acids. The germline V gene encodes CDR1 SQVTM and CDR2 ANQGSEA. With 0 bases removed from V and 4 bases from J, the gap between germline ends came to 12 bases. The CDR3, as DNA: TGCAGCGTTGAAGATAGTATGGCAGCCTATGGCTACACCTTC. Protein: CSVEDSMAAYGYTF.

J is TRBJ2-6 and V is TRBV4-1; D possibly corresponds to TRBD2 (5 bases). Trimming stripped 3 bases from V and 2 bases from J, with 17 bases between. The V gene's germline CDR1 is MGHRA and CDR2 YSYEKL. This CDR3 is built from 18 residues. The CDR3 is CASSHGYNAGPGANVLTF. The CDR3, as DNA: TGCGCCAGCAGCCATGGGTACAACGCGGGTCCTGGGGCCAACGTCCTGACTTTC.

V is TRBV9 and J is TRBJ1-1; TRBD1 might be the D (6 bases). The CDR3 consists of 15 residues. Trimming removed 0 bases from V and 1 base from J, with 10 bases in between. Germline CDR1 is SGDLS and CDR2 is YYNGEE. CDR3 sequence (DNA): TGTGCCAGCAGCGTAGAGACAGGAGGGAACACTGAAGCTTTCTTT. As protein: CASSVETGGNTEAFF.

The rearrangement links TRBV19 to TRBJ2-3, with D hard to call. The V end lost 8 bases, the J end lost 9 bases, and 21 bases lay between the germline ends. The CDR3 covers 14 residues. CDR1 and CDR2 from the germline V gene are LNHDA and SQIVND (reference sequence). CDR3 DNA: TGTGCCAGTGGCCCCGGCGGAGCCTTAGGGACGCAGTATTTT. This encodes CASGPGGALGTQYF.

V and J are TRBV7-8 and TRBJ1-2, with a weak D call TRBD1 (6 bases). The V end was cut by 1 base, the J end by 2 bases, with 11 bases between. The CDR3 is 15 amino acids. The germline CDR1 and CDR2 sequences are SGHVS and FQNEAQ. DNA for the CDR3: TGTGCCAGCAGCTTAGAACCAGGGGTGAACTATGGCTACACCTTC. Protein sequence: CASSLEPGVNYGYTF.

The chain recombines TRBV6-5 with TRBJ1-1, with D unresolved. Germline V CDR1 and CDR2: MNHEY, SVGAGI. The CDR3 has 13 amino acids. The V gene lost 6 bases and the J gene lost 0 bases, with 8 bases spanning the gap. The CDR3 loop is CASRILMNTEAFF. The CDR3 coding sequence is TGTGCCAGCAGGATCCTAATGAACACTGAAGCTTTCTTT.

The chain carries TRBV29-1 and TRBJ1-3, with TRBD1 matching 7 bases. The V and J ends lost 3 bases and 2 bases, in that order; junction bases with no gene match: 4. CDR3 length equals 14 residues. Germline CDR1 is SQVTM and CDR2 is ANQGSEA. CDR3 DNA: TGCAGCGTTGAGTCTACAGGGGCTGGAAACACCATATATTTT. This codes for CSVESTGAGNTIYF.

The chain has TRBV13 and TRBJ2-1; 7 bases match TRBD2. Unmatched junction bases numbered 1, after V lost 3 bases and J lost 5 bases. Germline lookup yields CDR1 PRHDT and CDR2 FYEKMQ (reference sequence). This CDR3 spans 13 amino acids. CDR3 sequence reads: CASSLSGDNEQFF. The DNA of the CDR3 is TGTGCCAGCAGCTTGAGCGGGGACAATGAGCAGTTCTTC.